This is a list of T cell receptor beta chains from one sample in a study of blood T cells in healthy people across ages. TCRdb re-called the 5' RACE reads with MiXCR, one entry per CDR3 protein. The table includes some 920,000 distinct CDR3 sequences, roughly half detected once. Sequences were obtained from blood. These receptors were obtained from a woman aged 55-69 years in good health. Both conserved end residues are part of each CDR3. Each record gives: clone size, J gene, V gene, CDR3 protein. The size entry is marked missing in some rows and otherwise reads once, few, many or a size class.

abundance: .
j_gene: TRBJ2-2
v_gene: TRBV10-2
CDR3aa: CASSESGRGGTGELFF

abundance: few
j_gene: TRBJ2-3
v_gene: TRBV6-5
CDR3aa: CASSSFIPGVTDTQYF

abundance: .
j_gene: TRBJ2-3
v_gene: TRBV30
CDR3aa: CAWSPTSGSTDTQYF

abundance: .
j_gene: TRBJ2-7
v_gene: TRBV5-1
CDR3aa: CASGTGAVEQYF

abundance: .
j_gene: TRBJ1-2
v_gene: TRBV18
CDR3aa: CASSPPAGGGRSYTF

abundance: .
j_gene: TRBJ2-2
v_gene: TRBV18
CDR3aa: CASLRTGPNTGELFF

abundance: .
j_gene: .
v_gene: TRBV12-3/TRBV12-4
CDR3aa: CASSLGLASVFPEQYF

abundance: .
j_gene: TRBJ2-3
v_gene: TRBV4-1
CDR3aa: CASSQVASGHTDTQYF

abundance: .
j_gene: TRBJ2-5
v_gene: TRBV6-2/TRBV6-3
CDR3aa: CASSYFLGTTLLHEQYF

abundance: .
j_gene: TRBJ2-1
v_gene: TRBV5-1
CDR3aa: CASSVQSTDEQFF

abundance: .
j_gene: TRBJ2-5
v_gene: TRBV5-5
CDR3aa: CASSPKGTREETQYF

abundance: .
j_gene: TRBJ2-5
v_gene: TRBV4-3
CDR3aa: CASSQDPNPTYQETQYF

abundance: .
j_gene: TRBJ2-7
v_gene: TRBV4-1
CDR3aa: CASSQVGKGTYEQYF

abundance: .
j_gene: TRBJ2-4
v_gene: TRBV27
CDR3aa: CANSLSGTDSPKNIQYF

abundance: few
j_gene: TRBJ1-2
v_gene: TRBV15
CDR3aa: CATASQRGKANYGYTF

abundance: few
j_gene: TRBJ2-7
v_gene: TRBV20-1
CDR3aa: CSARDRSGSGGTYEQYF

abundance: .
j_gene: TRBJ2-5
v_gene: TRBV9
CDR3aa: CASSVASLAETQYF

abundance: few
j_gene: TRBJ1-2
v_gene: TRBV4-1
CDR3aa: CASSQVGVRRRGVHGYTF

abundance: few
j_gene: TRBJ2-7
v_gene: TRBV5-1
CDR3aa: CASSIKGPAGLSYEQYF

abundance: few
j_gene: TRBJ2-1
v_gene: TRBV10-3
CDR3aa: CAISESRLEVQFF

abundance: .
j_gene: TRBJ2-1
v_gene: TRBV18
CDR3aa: CASSSGSSGSLSIEQFF

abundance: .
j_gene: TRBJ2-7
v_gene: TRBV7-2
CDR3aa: CASSPKLYYEQYF

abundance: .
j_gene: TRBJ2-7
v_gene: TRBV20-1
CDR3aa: CSAPKGNEQYF

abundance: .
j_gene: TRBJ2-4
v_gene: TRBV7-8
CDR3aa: CASSPPNRGGKNIQYF

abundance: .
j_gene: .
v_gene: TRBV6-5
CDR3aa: CASRMNEAWINEQYF

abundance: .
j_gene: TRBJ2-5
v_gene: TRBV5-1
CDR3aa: CASSLNSGGEETQYF

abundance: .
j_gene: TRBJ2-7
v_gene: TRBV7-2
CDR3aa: CASSFSGPGRGEQYF